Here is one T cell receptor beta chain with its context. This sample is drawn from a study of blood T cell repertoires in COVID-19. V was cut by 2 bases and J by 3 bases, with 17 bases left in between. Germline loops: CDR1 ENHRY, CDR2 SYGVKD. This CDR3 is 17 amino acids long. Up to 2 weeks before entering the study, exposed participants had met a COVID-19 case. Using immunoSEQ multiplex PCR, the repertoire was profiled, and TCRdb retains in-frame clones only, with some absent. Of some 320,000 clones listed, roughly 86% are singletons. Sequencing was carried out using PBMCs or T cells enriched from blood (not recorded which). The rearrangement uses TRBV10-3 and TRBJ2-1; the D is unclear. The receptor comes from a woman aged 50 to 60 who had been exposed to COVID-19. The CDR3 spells CAISEPGWSKNYNEQFF. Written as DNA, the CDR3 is TGTGCCATCAGTGAGCCCGGGTGGAGCAAGAACTACAATGAGCAGTTCTTC.